Below are 23 T cell receptor beta chains sequenced from a single sample in a study of CD8 T cells in Susac syndrome (dated by TCRdb to about 2019). The library was produced with the immunoSEQ multiplex PCR assay. RNA was extracted with the RNeasy kit and roughly 0.45 to 1 ug was reverse transcribed using random hexamers. Through fastp at Q25 and MiXCR, TCRdb rebuilt clones from the public reads, retaining in-frame beta chains. Every entry covers one CDR3 protein and lists the most common genes and DNA from its rows. The sample contains roughly 250,000 distinct CDR3 sequences, 90% to 97% of them found a single time. The ten most abundant clones make up 0.08% to 0.11% of the sample. The sequenced sample was CD4+ T cells from PBMCs. The receptors come from a human donor with Susac syndrome.

Worth noting for this clonotype: No DNA is shown, since the ends of the CDR3 on it are uncertain; the CDR3 is the one TCRdb lists. This CDR3 is CSVGQGNTEVFF. J is TRBJ1-1 and V is TRBV29-1; the tabulated D call, TRBD1, remains unverified against the DNA. Inclusive of both ends, the CDR3 amounts to 12 amino acids. CDR1 is SQVTM, CDR2 ANQGSEA, per germline.

The CDR3 loop reads CASSLDVSNYGYTF. Written as DNA, the CDR3 is TGTGCCAGCAGCCTGGACGTCTCTAACTATGGCTACACCTTC. The chain has TRBV5-4 and TRBJ1-2; no clear D gene. This CDR3 is 14 amino acids long. V was shortened by 4 bases and J by 0 bases, with 10 bases between the two germline ends. Germline V gene sequence: CDR1 SGHNT, CDR2 YYREEE (reference sequence).

The rearrangement joins TRBV30 to TRBJ1-1; unclear D gene. Trimming removed 0 bases at V and 1 base at J, with 12 bases between. The CDR3 is 15 residues long. CDR1 is GTSNPN and CDR2 is SVGIG in the germline V gene (reference sequence). In DNA, the CDR3 is TGTGCCTGGAGTGTTAAAGGACCGTGGAACACTGAAGCTTTCTTT. The encoded protein is CAWSVKGPWNTEAFF. Drawing the rest from reference TRBV30 and TRBJ1-1, the complete variable domain is SQTIHQWPATLVQPVGSPLSLECTVEGTSNPNLYWYRQAAGRGLQLLFYSVGIGQISSEVPQNLSASRPQDRQFILSSKKLLLSDSGFYLCAWSVKGPWNTEAFFGQGTRLTVV.

The chain recombines TRBV3-1 with TRBJ1-5; D unresolved. The CDR3 runs to 14 residues. Trimming pared 4 bases from V and 6 bases from J, leaving 13 bases between. CDR1 is LGHDT, CDR2 YNNKEL, per germline (reference sequence). The CDR3 protein is CASSLQRALQPQHF. The CDR3 DNA reads TGTGCCAGCAGCCTACAACGGGCCCTTCAGCCCCAGCATTTT.

This sequence joins TRBV30 and TRBJ2-7; D remains ambiguous. V dropped 4 bases and J dropped 0 bases, with 4 bases sitting between them. The germline gives CDR1 GTSNPN, CDR2 SVGIG (reference sequence). This CDR3 comprises 11 residues. CDR3 DNA: TGTGCCTGGACCCACTCCTACGAGCAGTACTTC. This gives the protein CAWTHSYEQYF.

The rearrangement joins TRBV9 to TRBJ1-2; TRBD1 agrees at 12 bases. Germline trimming cut 4 bases from V and 8 bases from J; bases unmatched to any gene: 15. CDR3 length: 17 amino acids. Germline CDR1 and CDR2: SGDLS and YYNGEE. This CDR3 reads CASSITGTGGAGDGYTF. The CDR3 nucleotides are TGTGCCAGCAGCATCACCGGGACAGGGGGCGCAGGGGACGGCTACACCTTC.

The chain links TRBV6-2 or TRBV6-3 to TRBJ2-3, with TRBD2 matching 8 bases. Germline V gene sequence: CDR1 MNHEY, CDR2 SVGEGT. The CDR3 runs 13 residues. V trimming: 7 bases; J trimming: 6 bases; junction bases outside the gene matches: 6. The CDR3 sequence is CASTSGSRDTQYF. The CDR3, as DNA: TGTGCCAGCACTAGCGGGTCAAGGGATACGCAGTATTTT.

V usage is TRBV7-9 and J usage is TRBJ2-5; 7 bases match TRBD2. The CDR3 contains 13 residues. V gave up 5 bases and J gave up 3 bases; unmatched junction bases: 3. Germline CDR1 and CDR2: SEHNR and FQNEAQ (reference sequence). CDR3 loop: CASSPGGKETQYF. CDR3 nucleotide sequence: TGTGCCAGCAGCCCCGGGGGGAAAGAGACCCAGTACTTC.

The chain joins TRBV7-9 to TRBJ1-2; D is unclear. Germline V gives CDR1 SEHNR, CDR2 FQNEAQ (reference sequence). This CDR3 has 14 residues. The germline V and J ends were trimmed by 1 base and 2 bases, with 8 bases remaining between them. CDR3 sequence reads: CASSLDLTNYGYTF. CDR3 DNA: TGTGCCAGCAGCTTAGACTTAACCAACTATGGCTACACCTTC.

This clonotype was recorded only once. Because the CDR3's place on the DNA is in doubt, the DNA is left out and the CDR3 is given as listed by TCRdb. The chain carries TRBV6-5 and TRBJ2-3; TRBD1, the table's D call, lacks a check against the DNA. Germline V gene data show CDR1 as MNHEY and CDR2 as SVGAGI. The CDR3 spans 17 residues, counting both ends. The CDR3 loop is CASSYFGPGEYTDTQYF.

The chain carries TRBV29-1 and TRBJ1-2; D uncertain. Germline lookup yields CDR1 SQVTM and CDR2 ANQGSEA. The length of the CDR3 is 15 residues. V was shortened by 4 bases and J by 1 base, with 16 bases between the two germline ends. The CDR3 sequence: CSVVFVRPINYGYTF. The CDR3 coding sequence is TGCAGCGTTGTATTCGTCAGGCCCATTAACTATGGCTACACCTTC.

The gene calls are TRBV7-9 and TRBJ1-1, with TRBD1 matching 10 bases. The V gene's germline CDR1 is SEHNR and CDR2 FQNEAQ (reference sequence). The V and J ends lost 1 base and 2 bases, in that order; junction bases with no gene match: 1. CDR3 length equals 15 residues. The CDR3 is CASSLGDRGNTEAFF. CDR3 in DNA: TGTGCCAGCAGCTTAGGGGACAGGGGCAACACTGAAGCTTTCTTT.

The V call is TRBV12-3 or TRBV12-4, the J call TRBJ1-5; 8 nucleotides line up with TRBD1. The CDR3 is 14 residues long. Trimming removed 5 bases from V and 4 bases from J; junction bases left unmatched: 4. The CDR3 nucleotides are TGTGCCAGCAGTAGACAGGGGCCGAATCAGCCCCAGCATTTT. Translating it yields CASSRQGPNQPQHF.

The chain recombines TRBV28 with TRBJ2-2; 8 bases match TRBD2. The CDR3 runs to 15 residues. Germline CDR1 MDHEN, CDR2 SYDVKM. Unmatched junction bases numbered 7, after V lost 3 bases and J lost 7 bases. The CDR3 nucleotides are TGTGCCAGCAGTTTCCTTAAAGCGGGAGTCGGGGAGCTGTTTTTT. It yields the protein CASSFLKAGVGELFF.

The genes are TRBV29-1 and TRBJ2-6, with a weak D call TRBD2 (5 bases). The CDR3 is made up of 14 amino acids. The V end was cut by 3 bases, the J end by 2 bases, with 8 bases between. CDR1 and CDR2 from the germline V gene are SQVTM and ANQGSEA. CDR3 DNA: TGCAGCGTTGATTCGGAGGCTGGGGCCAACGTCCTGACTTTC. Translating gives CSVDSEAGANVLTF.

The chain has TRBV7-6 and TRBJ1-1; no clear D gene. The V gene lost 5 bases and the J gene lost 4 bases, with 14 bases spanning the gap. The CDR3 sequence is 14 residues long. Per the germline V gene, CDR1 is SGHVS and CDR2 is FNYEAQ. The CDR3 region is CASSPSSQVTEAFF. The CDR3 DNA reads as TGTGCCAGCAGCCCTTCATCCCAGGTCACTGAAGCTTTCTTT.

This chain connects TRBV4-2 to TRBJ1-5; D uncertain. CDR3 size: 12 residues. Deletions cut 0 bases from V and 5 bases from J, with 2 bases between. The germline gives CDR1 LGHNA, CDR2 YNFKEQ. As DNA, the CDR3 is TGTGCCAGCAGCCAAGATCATCAGCCCCAGCATTTT. This sequence encodes CASSQDHQPQHF.

CDR3 nucleotide sequence: TGTGCCAGCAGCTTATCTGGGGGTAGGGAGCAGTTCTTC. It codes for CASSLSGGREQFF. The rearrangement uses TRBV7-6 and TRBJ2-1, with D perhaps matching TRBD1 or TRBD2 (5 bases each). The CDR3 is 13 residues long. Germline V gives CDR1 SGHVS, CDR2 FNYEAQ. Trimming took off 2 bases at V and 10 bases at J, with 12 bases between the two ends. The full variable domain, its missing parts supplied by reference TRBV7-6 and TRBJ2-1, is GAGVSQSPRYKVTKRGQDVALRCDPISGHVSLYWYRQALGQGPEFLTYFNYEAQQDKSGLPNDRFSAERPEGSISTLTIQRTEQRDSAMYRCASSLSGGREQFFGPGTRLTVL.

The rearrangement uses TRBV15 and TRBJ2-1; TRBD2 matches 8 bases. V lost 2 bases and J lost 6; bases outside the gene matches: 9. Germline loops: CDR1 LNHNV, CDR2 YYDKDF (reference sequence). The CDR3 extends over 16 amino acids. The CDR3 region is CATSRPGLVTSNEQFF. The CDR3 DNA follows: TGTGCCACCAGCAGACCGGGACTAGTGACGTCCAATGAGCAGTTCTTC.

This chain uses TRBV20-1 with TRBJ2-3; D is perhaps TRBD2 (5 bases). V dropped 3 bases and J dropped 4 bases, with 8 bases sitting between them. Germline lookup yields CDR1 DFQATT and CDR2 SNEGSKA (reference sequence). The CDR3 has 12 residues. The CDR3 spells CSASFSADTQYF. The CDR3 nucleotides read TGCAGTGCTAGTTTTAGCGCAGATACGCAGTATTTT.

The chain combines TRBV11-3 with TRBJ2-3, with a possible D match to TRBD1 (5 bases). CDR1 SGHNT and CDR2 YENEEA come from the germline V gene. The CDR3 is 16 amino acids. The V end was cut by 2 bases, the J end by 0 bases, with 12 bases between. The CDR3 DNA is TGTGCCAGCAGCTTACGACAGTACCTTAGCACAGATACGCAGTATTTT. It codes for CASSLRQYLSTDTQYF. Full variable domain (remainder filled in from reference TRBV11-3 and TRBJ2-3): EAGVVQSPRYKIIEKKQPVAFWCNPISGHNTLYWYLQNLGQGPELLIRYENEEAVDDSQLPKDRFSAERLKGVDSTLKIQPAELGDSAVYLCASSLRQYLSTDTQYFGPGTRLTVL.

The chain couples TRBV12-3 or TRBV12-4 to TRBJ2-3, with unresolved D. V was pared by 1 base and J by 0 bases, with 8 bases between. The CDR3 runs to 15 residues. The CDR3 here is CASSLDQMSTDTQYF. The DNA of the CDR3 is TGTGCCAGCAGTTTAGACCAGATGAGCACAGATACGCAGTATTTT.

V usage is TRBV18 and J usage is TRBJ2-3; D possibly corresponds to TRBD1 (5 bases). Trimming took 5 bases from V and 2 from J, leaving 14 bases between them. The CDR3 is 15 amino acids. Germline loops: CDR1 KGHSH, CDR2 LQKENI. CDR3 residues: CASSSLTDNTDTQYF. The CDR3 bases are TGTGCCAGCTCATCCTTGACAGATAACACAGATACGCAGTATTTT.